The 30 T cell receptor beta chains below come from one sample, sequenced in a study of T cell responses to AZD1222 COVID-19 vaccine (dated by TCRdb to the early 2020s). The time point label corresponds to: baseline before first vaccination. Library preparation employed the immunoSEQ multiplex PCR assay. In TCRdb, the immuneACCESS table is reduced to in-frame sequences with V and J assigned. These tables do not hold every clone; where another copy was compared, an unresolved V gene accounts for under half, and the others remain unexplained. Counted in this sample were 99,000 or so clones; roughly nine tenths of them appeared once. In total, the top ten clones hold 2.5% to 3% of the sample. This sample comprised peripheral blood, obtained on day 0 of AZD1222 vaccination. The source of these receptors is an adult in good health.

The rearrangement links TRBV3-1 (or the pseudogene TRBV3-2) to TRBJ1-2, with D possibly matching TRBD1 (6 bases). The CDR3 is 15 residues long. Germline values: CDR1 LGHDT, CDR2 YNNKEL (reference sequence). V was trimmed by 5 bases and J by 4 bases, leaving 17 bases between them. The CDR3 region has the DNA TGTGCCAGCAGCAAGGTGGGGGGCCGTGGCTATGGCTACACCTTC. It encodes CASSKVGGRGYGYTF.

In this sample, this clone turned up a few times. This rearrangement joins TRBV10-3 to TRBJ1-1; D unresolved. The CDR3 is 13 residues long. With 6 bases removed from V and 1 base from J, the gap between germline ends came to 9 bases. Per germline, CDR1 ENHRY and CDR2 SYGVKD. The CDR3 sequence: CAIRTTRNTEAFF. Here the CDR3 DNA reads TGTGCCATCAGGACGACACGGAACACTGAAGCTTTCTTT.

The rearrangement uses TRBV5-6 and TRBJ2-7, with D tentatively TRBD1 or TRBD2 (5 bases each). Trimming took 1 base from V and 6 from J, leaving 11 bases between them. The CDR3 runs to 13 residues. Looked up from germline, CDR1 is SGHDT and CDR2 is YYEEEE. The CDR3 spells CASSLLGEREQYF. Written as DNA, the CDR3 is TGTGCCAGCAGCTTGCTGGGGGAGCGCGAGCAGTACTTC.

J is TRBJ2-5 and V is TRBV7-2; 9 positions match TRBD1. With V trimmed by 5 bases and J by 0 bases, 10 bases remained unmatched. The CDR3 loop spans 17 amino acids. Germline assignment: CDR1 SGHTA and CDR2 FQGNSA. In nucleotides, the CDR3 is TGTGCCAGCAGCCAAAGGGACAGGGATCGGTACCAAGAGACCCAGTACTTC. This codes for CASSQRDRDRYQETQYF.

This sequence joins TRBV5-4 and TRBJ2-5; D gene ambiguous. CDR3 size: 15 residues. The germline V gene has CDR1 SGHNT and CDR2 YYREEE (reference sequence). V lost 3 bases and J lost 4, with 16 bases in between. The CDR3, as DNA: TGTGCCAGCAGCTCCGATCGCCCAGCGAGAGAGACCCAGTACTTC. Encoded protein: CASSSDRPARETQYF.

The chain uses TRBV6-1 and TRBJ2-3; D is ambiguous. Trimming pared 5 bases from V and 2 bases from J, leaving 5 bases between. The CDR3 runs 12 residues. Germline V lookup: CDR1 MNHNS, CDR2 SASEGT. The CDR3 here is CASSYVTDTQYF. As DNA, the CDR3 is TGTGCCAGCAGTTATGTCACAGATACGCAGTATTTT.

The chain recombines TRBV9 with TRBJ2-1, with D possibly TRBD1 on 6 matching bases. Germline-derived CDR1 and CDR2 are SGDLS and YYNGEE. The V and J ends lost 0 bases and 8 bases respectively, with 15 bases between them. This CDR3 contains 15 residues. CDR3: CASSVGGTSGDEQFF. DNA for the CDR3: TGTGCCAGCAGCGTAGGAGGGACGTCAGGGGATGAGCAGTTCTTC.

In its sample, this clone was seen once. The V call is TRBV7-2, the J call TRBJ2-5; D may correspond to TRBD1 or TRBD2 (6 bases each). The CDR3 has 14 amino acids. The V end was cut by 1 base, the J end by 5 bases, with 11 bases between. Germline V gene sequence: CDR1 SGHTA, CDR2 FQGNSA. DNA of the CDR3: TGTGCCAGCAGCTTAGGGGGGGCATCGGAGACCCAGTACTTC. As protein: CASSLGGASETQYF.

Only a few counts were recorded for this clone. V usage is TRBV2 and J usage is TRBJ1-2; D gene unclear. The V end lost 9 bases, the J end lost 0 bases, and 5 bases lay between the germline ends. The CDR3 contains 11 residues. Per germline, CDR1 SNHLY and CDR2 FYNNEI. The CDR3 sequence: CARETNYGYTF. The CDR3 DNA follows: TGTGCCAGAGAAACTAACTATGGCTACACCTTC.

The chain employs TRBV6-6 and TRBJ1-1, with a weak D call TRBD1 (6 bases). The CDR3 covers 16 residues. Germline V gene lookup returns CDR1 MNHNY and CDR2 SVGAGI (reference sequence). V was cut by 2 bases and J by 7 bases, with 20 bases left in between. The CDR3 nucleotides read TGTGCCAGCAGTTACGGCAGGGGAGGTGGCCTGGATGAAGCTTTCTTT. Translating it yields CASSYGRGGGLDEAFF.

This rearrangement joins TRBV30 to TRBJ2-2; 7 positions match TRBD2. The CDR3 has 14 amino acids. Looked up from germline, CDR1 is GTSNPN and CDR2 is SVGIG (reference sequence). The V gene end was trimmed by 4 bases and the J gene end by 4 bases; junction bases not matched to a gene: 6. DNA for the CDR3: TGTGCCTGGATGGGGGAGGGCCCCACCGGGGAGCTGTTTTTT. Translating gives CAWMGEGPTGELFF.

The CDR3 is CASSIRTSSTEAFF. For the CDR3, the DNA is TGTGCCAGCAGCATCAGAACATCGAGCACTGAAGCTTTCTTT. This chain connects TRBV9 to TRBJ1-1; D remains ambiguous. Germline values: CDR1 SGDLS, CDR2 YYNGEE. The CDR3 extends over 14 amino acids. Trimming cost V 4 bases and J 4 bases, with 14 bases left between them.

The V call is TRBV3-1 (or the pseudogene TRBV3-2), the J call TRBJ2-5, with D unresolved. The CDR3 covers 13 residues. Germline V lookup: CDR1 LGHDT, CDR2 YNNKEL (reference sequence). V lost 1 base and J lost 4, with 7 bases in between. The CDR3 reads CASSQVASETQYF. The CDR3 DNA reads TGTGCCAGCAGCCAAGTGGCGTCAGAGACCCAGTACTTC.

CDR3: CASSHSTGSGANVLTF. The CDR3 DNA reads TGTGCCAGCTCACACTCGACCGGGTCCGGGGCCAACGTCCTGACTTTC. This chain uses TRBV18 with TRBJ2-6, with D unresolved. The CDR3 runs to 16 residues. The V end lost 4 bases, the J end lost 4 bases, and 14 bases lay between the germline ends. Per germline, CDR1 KGHSH and CDR2 LQKENI.

The chain links TRBV7-6 to TRBJ1-1; D may be TRBD1 (6 bases). The CDR3 is 15 amino acids. Trimming pared 0 bases from V and 11 bases from J, leaving 19 bases between. Per the germline V gene, CDR1 is SGHVS and CDR2 is FNYEAQ. In DNA form, the CDR3 reads TGTGCCAGCAGCTTAGCTGGAGGGGGAGAATCGGACGCTTTCTTT. Its translation: CASSLAGGGESDAFF.

The genes are TRBV20-1 and TRBJ2-5; 8 bases map to TRBD1. J lost 4 bases, V lost 3 bases, and 4 bases had no gene match. The CDR3 is 13 amino acids. From germline, CDR1 is DFQATT and CDR2 SNEGSKA (reference sequence). CDR3 protein: CSASVTGGETQYF. DNA of the CDR3: TGCAGTGCTAGTGTTACAGGGGGAGAGACCCAGTACTTC.

This clone was picked up one time. J is TRBJ1-6 and V is TRBV2, with 8 nucleotides matching TRBD1. This CDR3 has 13 residues. Germline CDR1 SNHLY, CDR2 FYNNEI. V lost 8 bases, J lost 8 bases, and 5 bases stayed unmatched. The CDR3 region has the DNA TGTGCCAGCGGACAGGGTTTGGATTCACCCCTCCACTTT. Its protein product is CASGQGLDSPLHF.

The rearrangement joins TRBV6-2 or TRBV6-3 to TRBJ2-2; tentative D call: TRBD1 (7 bases). V lost 2 bases, J lost 1 base, and 14 bases lay in between. The germline V gene encodes CDR1 MNHEY and CDR2 SVGEGT. The CDR3 loop spans 17 amino acids. CDR3 loop: CASSYAGQLLNTGELFF. In DNA, the CDR3 is TGTGCCAGCAGTTACGCGGGACAGTTATTGAACACCGGGGAGCTGTTTTTT.

The V gene is TRBV19, the J gene TRBJ1-1; possibly TRBD1 for D (6 bases). Trimming removed 1 base from V and 1 base from J, with 19 bases in between. The CDR3 contains 18 residues. CDR1 and CDR2 from the germline V gene are LNHDA and SQIVND (reference sequence). The CDR3 is CASSIGRTAPVGNTEAFF. In nucleotides, the CDR3 is TGTGCCAGTAGTATAGGTAGGACAGCCCCTGTGGGGAACACTGAAGCTTTCTTT.

V and J are TRBV7-9 and TRBJ2-7, with 10 bases lining up with TRBD1. Germline V gene sequence: CDR1 SEHNR, CDR2 FQNEAQ (reference sequence). The CDR3 is made up of 17 amino acids. J lost 5 bases, V lost 5 bases, and 15 bases had no gene match. CDR3 in DNA: TGTGCCAGCAGCCCCTACCCCCGGGGACAGGGGATCCACGAGCAGTACTTC. Encoded protein: CASSPYPRGQGIHEQYF.

The chain carries TRBV7-6 and TRBJ2-5, with 11 bases identical to TRBD2. Germline values: CDR1 SGHVS, CDR2 FNYEAQ. The CDR3 is made up of 16 amino acids. The V segment lost 6 bases and the J segment 5 bases; nucleotides outside the gene matches: 11. As DNA, the CDR3 is TGTGCCAGCAGACCTAGCGGGGGGCCTTTCTCCGAGACCCAGTACTTC. This codes for CASRPSGGPFSETQYF.

The chain employs TRBV5-4 and TRBJ1-1; tentatively, D is TRBD1 (5 bases). CDR1 is SGHNT and CDR2 is YYREEE in the germline V gene (reference sequence). V gave up 0 bases and J gave up 6 bases, with 9 bases separating them. CDR3 length equals 13 residues. The CDR3 is CASSLGGVPEAFF. The CDR3 DNA sequence: TGTGCCAGCAGCTTGGGGGGGGTCCCTGAAGCTTTCTTT. The full variable domain, rest sourced from reference TRBV5-4 and TRBJ1-1, is ETGVTQSPTHLIKTRGQQVTLRCSSQSGHNTVSWYQQALGQGPQFIFQYYREEENGRGNFPPRFSGLQFPNYSSELNVNALELDDSALYLCASSLGGVPEAFFGQGTRLTVV.

This clone was counted a single time. J is TRBJ1-1 and V is TRBV5-1, with D perhaps matching TRBD1 (5 bases). CDR3 size: 14 residues. CDR1 is SGHRS and CDR2 is YFSETQ in the germline V gene. V dropped 3 bases and J dropped 5 bases, with 14 bases sitting between them. The CDR3, as DNA: TGCGCCAGCAGCTCCGGGACTTCGGGGACTGAAGCTTTCTTT. Amino acid sequence: CASSSGTSGTEAFF.

V usage is TRBV7-2 and J usage is TRBJ2-3; 10 positions match TRBD2. With 5 bases clipped from V and 5 bases from J, the junction kept 7 bases outside the gene matches. CDR3 length: 15 residues. Germline V gives CDR1 SGHTA, CDR2 FQGNSA. The CDR3 loop is CASSPSGGAGDTQYF. In DNA, the CDR3 is TGTGCCAGCAGCCCAAGCGGGGGGGCAGGAGATACGCAGTATTTT.

The gene calls are TRBV7-9 and TRBJ2-1; 10 positions agree with TRBD1. This CDR3 comprises 16 residues. Germline V gene sequence: CDR1 SEHNR, CDR2 FQNEAQ (reference sequence). Germline trimming cut 4 bases from V and 4 bases from J; bases unmatched to any gene: 7. CDR3: CASSSTGTGVYNEQFF. CDR3 in DNA: TGTGCCAGCAGCTCGACCGGGACAGGGGTATACAATGAGCAGTTCTTC. Together with reference TRBV7-9 and TRBJ2-1, the CDR3 gives the full variable domain: DTGVSQNPRHKITKRGQNVTFRCDPISEHNRLYWYRQTLGQGPEFLTYFQNEAQLEKSRLLSDRFSAERPKGSFSTLEIQRTEQGDSAMYLCASSSTGTGVYNEQFFGPGTRLTVL.

This clone was recorded only once. The rearrangement links TRBV11-2 to TRBJ2-7; no clear D. The CDR3 spans 12 residues. CDR1 is SGHAT and CDR2 is FQNNGV in the germline V gene. V was pared by 1 base and J by 5 bases, with 6 bases between. The CDR3 region has the DNA TGTGCCAGCAGCTTAGCCCAGCACGAGCAGTACTTC. It encodes CASSLAQHEQYF. Variable domain in full (rest from reference TRBV11-2 and TRBJ2-7): EAGVAQSPRYKIIEKRQSVAFWCNPISGHATLYWYQQILGQGPKLLIQFQNNGVVDDSQLPKDRFSAERLKGVDSTLKIQPAKLEDSAVYLCASSLAQHEQYFGPGTRLTVT.

The rearrangement uses TRBV12-3 or TRBV12-4 and TRBJ1-1; D gene ambiguous. The germline V and J ends were trimmed by 3 bases and 9 bases, with 5 bases remaining between them. The CDR3 contains 10 residues. The chain's CDR3 is CASSFSKAFF. The CDR3 DNA reads TGTGCCAGCAGTTTCTCCAAAGCTTTCTTT.

The J gene is TRBJ1-3, the V gene TRBV10-3; no definite D call. CDR1 and CDR2 from the germline V gene are ENHRY and SYGVKD. The CDR3 consists of 12 residues. V was pared by 2 bases and J by 8 bases, with 7 bases between. The CDR3 region has the DNA TGTGCCATCAGTGAGGTCGCGGACACCATATATTTT. The encoded protein is CAISEVADTIYF.

The chain uses TRBV6-1 and TRBJ1-1; D unresolved. The V end was cut by 3 bases, the J end by 1 base, with 12 bases between. Germline V gives CDR1 MNHNS, CDR2 SASEGT. This CDR3 has 15 amino acids. DNA for the CDR3: TGTGCCAGCAGTGAGGTAGTTGGGCGGAACACTGAAGCTTTCTTT. Amino acid sequence: CASSEVVGRNTEAFF.

CDR3 DNA sequence: TGTGCCAGCAGCCCGGGACCCCCTGGAAACACCATATATTTT. This codes for CASSPGPPGNTIYF. The chain uses TRBV5-5 and TRBJ1-3, with a tentative D call TRBD1 (5 bases). Per the germline V gene, CDR1 is SGHKS and CDR2 is YYEKEE (reference sequence). V lost 4 bases and J lost 2, with 10 bases in between. The CDR3 covers 14 residues.